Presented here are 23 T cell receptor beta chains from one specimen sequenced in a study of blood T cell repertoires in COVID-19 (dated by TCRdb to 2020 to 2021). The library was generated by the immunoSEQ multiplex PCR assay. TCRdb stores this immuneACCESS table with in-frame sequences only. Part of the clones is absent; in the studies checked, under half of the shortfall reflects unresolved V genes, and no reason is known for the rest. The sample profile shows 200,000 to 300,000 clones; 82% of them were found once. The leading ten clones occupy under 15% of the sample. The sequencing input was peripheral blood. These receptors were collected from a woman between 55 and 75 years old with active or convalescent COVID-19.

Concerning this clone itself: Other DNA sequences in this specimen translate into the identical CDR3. CDR3 sequence (DNA): TGTGCCAGCAGTGAAGCGGGGGGTCGGCCCCAGCATTTT. Translated, it gives CASSEAGGRPQHF. This chain uses TRBV2 with TRBJ1-5; perhaps TRBD1 as D (5 bases). This CDR3 region has 13 residues. CDR1 and CDR2 (germline): SNHLY, FYNNEI. V lost 0 bases and J lost 9, with 9 bases in between.

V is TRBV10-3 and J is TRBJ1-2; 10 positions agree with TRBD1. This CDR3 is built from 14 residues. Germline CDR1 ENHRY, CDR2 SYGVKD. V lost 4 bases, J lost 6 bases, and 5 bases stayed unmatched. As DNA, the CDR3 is TGTGCCATCAGTGGTCATGGGACAGGGGATGGCTACACCTTC. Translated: CAISGHGTGDGYTF.

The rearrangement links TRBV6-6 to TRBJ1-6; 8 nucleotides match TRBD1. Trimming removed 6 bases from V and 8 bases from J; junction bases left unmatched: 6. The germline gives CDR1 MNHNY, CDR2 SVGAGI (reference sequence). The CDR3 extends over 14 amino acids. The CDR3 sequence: CASSPDRGYSPLHF. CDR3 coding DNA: TGTGCCAGCAGCCCTGACAGGGGATATTCACCCCTCCACTTT.

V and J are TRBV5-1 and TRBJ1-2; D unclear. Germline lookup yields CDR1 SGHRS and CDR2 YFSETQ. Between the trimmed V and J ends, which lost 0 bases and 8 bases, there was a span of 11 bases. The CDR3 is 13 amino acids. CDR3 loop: CASSLGPPRGYTF. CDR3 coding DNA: TGCGCCAGCAGCTTGGGACCCCCGCGGGGCTACACCTTC.

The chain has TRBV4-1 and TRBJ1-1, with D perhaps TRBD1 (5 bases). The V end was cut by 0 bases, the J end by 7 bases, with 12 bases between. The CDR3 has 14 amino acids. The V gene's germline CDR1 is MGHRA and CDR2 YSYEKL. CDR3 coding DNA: TGCGCCAGCAGCCAAGAGGCAGGGCGACTTGAAGCTTTCTTT. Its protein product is CASSQEAGRLEAFF.

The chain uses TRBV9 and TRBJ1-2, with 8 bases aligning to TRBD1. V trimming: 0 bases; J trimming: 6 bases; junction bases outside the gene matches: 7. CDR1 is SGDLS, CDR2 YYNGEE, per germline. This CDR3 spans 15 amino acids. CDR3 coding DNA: TGTGCCAGCAGCGTAGGGGCTACAGGGGGAAATGGCTACACCTTC. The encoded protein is CASSVGATGGNGYTF.

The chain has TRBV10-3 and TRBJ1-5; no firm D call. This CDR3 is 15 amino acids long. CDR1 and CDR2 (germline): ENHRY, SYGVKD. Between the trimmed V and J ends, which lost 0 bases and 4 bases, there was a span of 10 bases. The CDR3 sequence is CAISESVQPNQPQHF. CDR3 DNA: TGTGCCATCAGTGAGTCGGTACAGCCTAATCAGCCCCAGCATTTT.

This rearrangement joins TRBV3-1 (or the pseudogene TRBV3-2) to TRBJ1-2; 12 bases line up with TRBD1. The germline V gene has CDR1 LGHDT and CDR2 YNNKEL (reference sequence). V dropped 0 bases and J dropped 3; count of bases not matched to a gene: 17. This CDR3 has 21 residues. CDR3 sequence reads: CASSQESLVIGTGGADYGYTF. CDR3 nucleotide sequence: TGTGCCAGCAGCCAAGAGAGTTTAGTTATTGGGACAGGGGGCGCGGACTATGGCTACACCTTC.

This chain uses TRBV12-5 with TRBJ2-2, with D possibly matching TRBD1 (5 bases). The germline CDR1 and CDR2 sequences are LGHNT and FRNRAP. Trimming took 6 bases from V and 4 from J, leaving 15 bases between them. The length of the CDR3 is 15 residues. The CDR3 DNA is TGTGCTAGTGGGCCCAGGGAAGGTGGCACCGGGGAGCTGTTTTTT. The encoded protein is CASGPREGGTGELFF.

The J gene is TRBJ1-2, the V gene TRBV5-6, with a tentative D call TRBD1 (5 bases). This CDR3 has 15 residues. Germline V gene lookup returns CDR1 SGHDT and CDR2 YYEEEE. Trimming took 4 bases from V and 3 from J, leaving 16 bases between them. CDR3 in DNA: TGTGCCAGCAGCGCTCCGACAGTAACCCACTATGGCTACACCTTC. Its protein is CASSAPTVTHYGYTF.

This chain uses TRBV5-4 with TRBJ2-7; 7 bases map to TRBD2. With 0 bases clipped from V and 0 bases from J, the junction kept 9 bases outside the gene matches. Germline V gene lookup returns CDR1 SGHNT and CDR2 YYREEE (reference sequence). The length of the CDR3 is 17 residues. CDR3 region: CASSLGLGRGSSYEQYF. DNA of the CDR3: TGTGCCAGCAGCTTGGGTTTGGGGCGGGGGTCCTCCTACGAGCAGTACTTC.

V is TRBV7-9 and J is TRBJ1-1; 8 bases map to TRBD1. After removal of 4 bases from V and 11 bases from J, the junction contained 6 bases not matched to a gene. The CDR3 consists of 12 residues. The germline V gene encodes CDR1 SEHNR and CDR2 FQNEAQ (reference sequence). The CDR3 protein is CASSSLTGEAFF. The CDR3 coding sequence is TGTGCCAGCAGCTCCCTGACAGGGGAGGCTTTCTTT.

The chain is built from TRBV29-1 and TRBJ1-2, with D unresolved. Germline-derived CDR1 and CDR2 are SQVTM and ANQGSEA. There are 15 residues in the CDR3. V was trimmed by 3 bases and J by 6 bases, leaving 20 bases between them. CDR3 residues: CSVDSTPAGVNGYTF. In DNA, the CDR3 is TGCAGCGTTGATTCCACCCCCGCCGGGGTGAATGGCTACACCTTC.

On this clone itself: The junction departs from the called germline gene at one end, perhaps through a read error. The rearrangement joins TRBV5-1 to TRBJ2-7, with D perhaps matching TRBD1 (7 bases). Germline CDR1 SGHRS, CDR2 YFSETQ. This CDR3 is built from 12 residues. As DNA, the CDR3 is TGCGCCAGCAGCGCGGGACAGCAAATACTGAGCTTC. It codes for CASSAGQQILSF.

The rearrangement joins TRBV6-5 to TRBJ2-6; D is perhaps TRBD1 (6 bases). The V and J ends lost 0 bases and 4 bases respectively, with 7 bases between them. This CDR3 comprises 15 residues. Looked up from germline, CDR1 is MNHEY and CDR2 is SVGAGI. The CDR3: CASSYSRGGANVLTF. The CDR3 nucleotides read TGTGCCAGCAGTTACTCGAGGGGGGGGGCCAACGTCCTGACTTTC.

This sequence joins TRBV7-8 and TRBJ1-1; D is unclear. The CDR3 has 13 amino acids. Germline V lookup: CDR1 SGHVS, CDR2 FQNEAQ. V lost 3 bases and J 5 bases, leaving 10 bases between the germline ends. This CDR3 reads CASSFGPGTEAFF. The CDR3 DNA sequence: TGTGCCAGCAGCTTCGGTCCGGGAACTGAAGCTTTCTTT.

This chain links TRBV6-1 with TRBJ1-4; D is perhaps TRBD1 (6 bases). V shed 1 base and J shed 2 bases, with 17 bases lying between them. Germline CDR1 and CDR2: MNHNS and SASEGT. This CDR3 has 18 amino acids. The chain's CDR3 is CASSEVVVGAATNEKLFF. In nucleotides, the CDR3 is TGTGCCAGCAGTGAAGTGGTCGTGGGGGCAGCGACTAATGAAAAACTGTTTTTT.

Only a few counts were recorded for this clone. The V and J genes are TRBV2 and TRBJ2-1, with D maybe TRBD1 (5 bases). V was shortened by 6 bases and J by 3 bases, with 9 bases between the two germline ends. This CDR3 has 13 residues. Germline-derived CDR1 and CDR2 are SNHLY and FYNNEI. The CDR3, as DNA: TGTGCCAGCAGACAGGTCCTCTACAATGAGCAGTTCTTC. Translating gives CASRQVLYNEQFF.

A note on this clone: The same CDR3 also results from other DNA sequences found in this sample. The CDR3 DNA reads as TGTGCCAGCAGCTCCCGAGACACTGAAGCTTTCTTT. It yields the protein CASSSRDTEAFF. The J gene is TRBJ1-1, the V gene TRBV7-9; no firm D call. The CDR3 covers 12 residues. Per the germline V gene, CDR1 is SEHNR and CDR2 is FQNEAQ (reference sequence). With 4 bases removed from V and 3 bases from J, the gap between germline ends came to 6 bases. Based on the CDR3 plus reference TRBV7-9 and TRBJ1-1, the full variable domain is DTGVSQNPRHKITKRGQNVTFRCDPISEHNRLYWYRQTLGQGPEFLTYFQNEAQLEKSRLLSDRFSAERPKGSFSTLEIQRTEQGDSAMYLCASSSRDTEAFFGQGTRLTVV.

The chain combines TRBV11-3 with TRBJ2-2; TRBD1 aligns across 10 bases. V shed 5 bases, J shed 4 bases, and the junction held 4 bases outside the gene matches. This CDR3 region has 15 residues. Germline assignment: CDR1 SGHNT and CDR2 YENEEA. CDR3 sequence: CASSRRDRGTGELFF. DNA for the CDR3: TGTGCCAGCAGCCGCCGGGACAGGGGCACCGGGGAGCTGTTTTTT.

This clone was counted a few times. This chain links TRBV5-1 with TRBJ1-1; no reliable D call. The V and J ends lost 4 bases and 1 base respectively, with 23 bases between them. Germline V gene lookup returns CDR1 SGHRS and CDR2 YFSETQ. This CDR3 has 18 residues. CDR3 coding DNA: TGCGCCAGCAGCGCGCAATCGGGGTCAAACTTCAGGAACACTGAAGCTTTCTTT. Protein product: CASSAQSGSNFRNTEAFF.

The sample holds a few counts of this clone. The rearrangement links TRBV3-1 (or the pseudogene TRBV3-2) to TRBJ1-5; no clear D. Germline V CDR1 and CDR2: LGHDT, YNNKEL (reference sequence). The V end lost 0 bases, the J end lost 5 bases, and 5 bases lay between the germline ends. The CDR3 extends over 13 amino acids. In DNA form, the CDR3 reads TGTGCCAGCAGCCAAGAGGCGGATCAGCCCCAGCATTTT. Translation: CASSQEADQPQHF.

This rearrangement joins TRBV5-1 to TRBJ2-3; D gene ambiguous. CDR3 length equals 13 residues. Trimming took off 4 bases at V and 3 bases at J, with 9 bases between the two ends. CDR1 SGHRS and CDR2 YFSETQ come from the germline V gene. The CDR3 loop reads CASSPFLTDTQYF. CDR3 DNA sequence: TGCGCCAGCAGCCCCTTTTTGACAGATACGCAGTATTTT.